This TCR beta chain was obtained from a study of T-cell memory formation after mild COVID-19. Across the study: For the most part, TCR clusters were specific to one donor. Notes on the study in general: Largely, contracting CD4+ clones fell within CM and EM, and contracting CD8+ clones within EMRA. SARS-CoV-2 specificity was not confirmed for second-wave clones peaking on day 37.

The sample holds many counts of this clonotype. The antigen is undetermined. The CDR3 runs to 19 residues. V lost 0 bases to trimming and J lost 0 bases, with 19 bases between them. Germline V gene sequence: CDR1 SGHRS, CDR2 YFSETQ. Constant-segment primers and 5'RACE yielded cDNA libraries for TCR alpha and TCR beta, each carrying sample barcodes and UMIs. TCRdb passed the 5' RACE reads through MiXCR, listing each CDR3 protein once. The top ten clones hold roughly an eighth of a sample with under 550,000 distinct CDR3 sequences, 18% of them seen once. The sequenced material came from PBMCs or a T cell subset sorted from them (not recorded which). V is TRBV5-1 and J is TRBJ1-3; unclear D gene. The clonotype was recovered from an adult woman who had mild COVID-19 (a few samples of this study predate the infection). Cell type and time point are not known. The CDR3 spells CASSLDPLTTLGSGNTIYF. DNA of the CDR3: TGCGCCAGCAGCTTGGACCCTCTCACCACCCTGGGCTCTGGAAACACCATATATTTT.